The 3 T cell receptor beta chains reported below all come from one sample, sequenced in a study of post-analysis software for immune sequencing data. These receptors' targets are unknown. Researchers reported that TCR beta cDNA libraries carried unique molecular identifiers. Via MiXCR, TCRdb re-called the PCR reads, giving one row per CDR3 protein. The repertoire holds 380,000 or so distinct CDR3 sequences, approximately 38% seen once, with about an eighth in the top ten. Study results and caveats: TRBV5-6, TRBV5-1 and TRBV20-1 were among four or five TRBV segments more frequent in patients than controls.

Sequences were obtained from blood. These receptors originate from a girl between 10 and 17 years old with multiple sclerosis.

V and J are TRBV4-2 and TRBJ2-2; a weak D match, TRBD2 (6 bases). The germline CDR1 and CDR2 sequences are LGHNA and YNFKEQ. This CDR3 region has 19 residues. V gave up 0 bases and J gave up 0 bases, with 17 bases separating them. In nucleotides, the CDR3 is TGTGCCAGCAGCCAAGAGGGTAACGGGCAGCGGGCGAACACCGGGGAGCTGTTTTTT. Translating it yields CASSQEGNGQRANTGELFF.

The rearrangement joins TRBV5-6 to TRBJ1-6; the match to TRBD1 covers 7 bases. There are 14 residues in the CDR3. V lost 0 bases, J lost 10 bases, and 4 bases stayed unmatched. Per germline, CDR1 SGHDT and CDR2 YYEEEE. CDR3 residues: CASSLEGALSPLHF. DNA for the CDR3: TGTGCCAGCAGCTTGGAGGGGGCTCTGTCACCCCTCCACTTT.

This sequence joins TRBV11-2 and TRBJ2-7; D gene uncertain. The CDR3 covers 11 residues. The V gene lost 5 bases and the J gene lost 6 bases, with 8 bases spanning the gap. Germline V gives CDR1 SGHAT, CDR2 FQNNGV. CDR3 amino acids: CASSLLVEQYF. CDR3 DNA sequence: TGTGCCAGCAGCCTATTGGTCGAGCAGTACTTC.